The clone carrying this T cell receptor (beta chain) was seen only a few times. The target antigen is unknown. Germline CDR1 and CDR2: MGHRA and YSYEKL. The CDR3 runs 15 residues. J lost 7 bases, V lost 1 base, and 8 bases had no gene match. As for the donors, each was a healthy bone marrow donor. This sample was taken from a study of cytomegalovirus exposure and HLA in healthy donors. The PCR made use of 60 Vbeta and 13 Jbeta primers. Here immunoSEQ multiplex PCR was the method, and the copy in TCRdb shows in-frame clones only, minus some. The table records about 160,000 clones, around 77% of them present only once. Broader study findings: TCR beta V segments were, for the most part, productive about 87% or about 30% of the time in an earlier analysis. Presence/absence analyses treated sequencing depth as roughly uniform across donors.

The TCR originated in a woman in her thirties in good health and CMV-seronegative. The rearrangement uses TRBV4-1 and TRBJ2-5, with 8 bases matching TRBD2. The sample consisted of PBMCs. CDR3 amino acids: CASSQVGTAGGTQYF. CDR3 DNA sequence: TGCGCCAGCAGCCAAGTAGGGACGGCGGGGGGGACCCAGTACTTC.